Presented here are 10 T cell receptor beta chains from one specimen sequenced in a study of cytomegalovirus exposure and HLA in healthy donors. Amplification used 60 Vbeta primers and 13 Jbeta primers. TCRdb's table, derived via immunoSEQ multiplex PCR, lists solely in-frame clones and lacks some. The table includes more than 150,000 clones, 60% to 85% detected once. Material: PBMCs. The receptors derive from a man aged 18 to 30 in good health and CMV-seronegative.

The genes are TRBV30 and TRBJ1-2, with D perhaps matching TRBD1 (6 bases). The germline V gene encodes CDR1 GTSNPN and CDR2 SVGIG (reference sequence). Trimming removed 8 bases at V and 1 base at J, with 11 bases between. CDR3 size: 12 residues. The CDR3 here is CALRGGNYGYTF. CDR3 bases: TGTGCCCTGAGGGGGGGTAACTATGGCTACACCTTC.

This clone was seen just once. The CDR3 region has the DNA TGTGCCAGCAATATCGACAGGGGGCGTGAAAAACTGTTTTTT. Encoded protein: CASNIDRGREKLFF. The V and J genes are TRBV28 and TRBJ1-4; the match to TRBD1 covers 10 bases. Germline assignment: CDR1 MDHEN and CDR2 SYDVKM. V lost 7 bases and J lost 7; bases outside the gene matches: 6. This CDR3 has 14 amino acids. Combining the CDR3 with reference TRBV28 and TRBJ1-4 gives the whole variable domain DVKVTQSSRYLVKRTGEKVFLECVQDMDHENMFWYRQDPGLGLRLIYFSYDVKMKEKGDIPEGYSVSREKKERFSLILESASTNQTSMYLCASNIDRGREKLFFGSGTQLSVL.

The chain links TRBV6-1 to TRBJ1-5, with 7 bases identical to TRBD1. V lost 0 bases to trimming and J lost 7 bases; unmatched junction nucleotides: 6. CDR3 length equals 15 residues. Looked up from germline, CDR1 is MNHNS and CDR2 is SASEGT. Here the CDR3 reads CASSEAGGPKQPQHF. CDR3 nucleotides: TGTGCCAGCAGTGAAGCAGGGGGCCCGAAGCAGCCCCAGCATTTT.

This rearrangement joins TRBV6-4 to TRBJ2-5; D not resolved. The closer fit of TRBJ2-7 to the DNA end suggests the J call may be wrong. The CDR3 is 13 amino acids. The V gene's germline CDR1 is MRHNA and CDR2 SNTAGT. CDR3 sequence (DNA): TGTGCCAGCAGTCCAAACGATCGGTACGAGCAGTACTTC. It codes for CASSPNDRYEQYF.

The rearrangement uses TRBV27 and TRBJ2-1; D is perhaps TRBD2 (5 bases). Trimming took off 6 bases at V and 10 bases at J, with 13 bases between the two ends. In germline, CDR1 is MNHEY, CDR2 SMNVEV (reference sequence). There are 12 residues in the CDR3. The CDR3 spells CASSTNSGEQFF. CDR3 bases: TGTGCCAGCAGCACCAATTCGGGGGAGCAGTTCTTC.

This clone was recorded once. The chain joins TRBV28 to TRBJ1-3; possible D gene TRBD1, 5 bases. Germline CDR1 MDHEN, CDR2 SYDVKM. The CDR3 sequence is 15 residues long. V gave up 2 bases and J gave up 4 bases, with 12 bases separating them. CDR3 bases: TGTGCCAGCAGTTTAGGGGGGGTTCCCGGAAACACCATATATTTT. Its translation: CASSLGGVPGNTIYF. The full variable domain, rest sourced from reference TRBV28 and TRBJ1-3, is DVKVTQSSRYLVKRTGEKVFLECVQDMDHENMFWYRQDPGLGLRLIYFSYDVKMKEKGDIPEGYSVSREKKERFSLILESASTNQTSMYLCASSLGGVPGNTIYFGEGSWLTVV.

The gene calls are TRBV6-1 and TRBJ2-3; maybe TRBD2 (6 bases). Germline CDR1 is MNHNS and CDR2 is SASEGT. The CDR3 is made up of 18 amino acids. V was pared by 2 bases and J by 0 bases, with 18 bases between. In DNA, the CDR3 is TGTGCCAGCAGTGAATATAGTGTGCGGGACCCGAGCACAGATACGCAGTATTTT. Its protein is CASSEYSVRDPSTDTQYF.

This chain connects TRBV7-2 to TRBJ2-7, with TRBD2 identical over 13 bases. This CDR3 is built from 14 residues. Germline V gene lookup returns CDR1 SGHTA and CDR2 FQGNSA. Trimming at V came to 3 bases and at J to 6 bases, leaving 2 bases not matched to a gene. CDR3 residues: CASSFGTSGTEQYF. CDR3 bases: TGTGCCAGCAGCTTCGGGACTAGCGGGACCGAGCAGTACTTC.

The V call is TRBV7-2, the J call TRBJ1-2, with D possibly TRBD1 on 6 matching bases. V was pared by 5 bases and J by 7 bases, with 14 bases between. In germline, CDR1 is SGHTA, CDR2 FQGNSA. The CDR3 is 13 amino acids. In DNA, the CDR3 is TGTGCCAGCAGCCAGAGGGGGGGCCGTGGCTACACCTTC. Its translation: CASSQRGGRGYTF.

The J gene is TRBJ2-1, the V gene TRBV7-3; 8 bases are shared with TRBD2. Germline CDR1 reads SGHTA; CDR2 reads FQGTGA. The CDR3 runs 16 residues. V dropped 5 bases and J dropped 0; count of bases not matched to a gene: 6. CDR3 residues: CASSTLAGSSYNEQFF. The CDR3 coding sequence is TGTGCCAGCAGCACGTTAGCGGGGAGCTCCTACAATGAGCAGTTCTTC.